Listed here are 28 T cell receptor beta chains from one sample, sequenced in a study of shared clonotypes between healthy human individuals (TCRdb year 2020). The protocol used for the library was the immunoSEQ multiplex PCR assay. The source is immuneACCESS, and TCRdb retained only in-frame sequences with V and J called. Part of the clones is not carried over; for the studies checked, unresolved V genes explain less than half of this, and the remainder is unexplained. The sample yields about a million clones; around 76% were counted once. 1.4% of the sample is held by the ten biggest clonotypes. The sample consisted of memory CD4+ T cells sorted from blood. The cell subset or site label, read with the paper, signifies: CD45RA-negative fraction. The receptors shown here come from a man aged 18 to 35 in good health.

V and J are TRBV4-2 and TRBJ2-1; D possibly corresponds to TRBD2 (6 bases). This CDR3 spans 15 amino acids. V lost 1 base, J lost 3 bases, and 10 bases lay in between. Germline CDR1 reads LGHNA; CDR2 reads YNFKEQ. The CDR3 spells CASSQGQGGYNEQFF. CDR3 DNA sequence: TGTGCCAGCAGCCAAGGTCAGGGAGGCTACAATGAGCAGTTCTTC.

The rearrangement joins TRBV28 to TRBJ1-2, with 8 nucleotides matching TRBD1. CDR3 length equals 16 residues. Germline V gene data show CDR1 as MDHEN and CDR2 as SYDVKM. V shed 5 bases and J 1 base; nucleotides not matched to a gene: 9. CDR3 sequence (DNA): TGTGCCAGCAGTGTCGAAGGGACAGGCCTTAACTATGGCTACACCTTC. It codes for CASSVEGTGLNYGYTF.

This chain uses TRBV5-1 with TRBJ2-7; TRBD1 is a possible D gene (5 bases). The V end was cut by 4 bases, the J end by 2 bases, with 13 bases between. Germline V gives CDR1 SGHRS, CDR2 YFSETQ. CDR3 length: 14 amino acids. This chain's CDR3 is CASSPQGQAYEQYF. DNA of the CDR3: TGCGCCAGCAGCCCGCAAGGACAAGCCTACGAGCAGTACTTC.

The CDR3: CASSPLLRSGGSGQTQYF. The CDR3 nucleotides read TGTGCCAGCAGTCCTCTGTTACGTTCTGGCGGGAGCGGGCAGACCCAGTACTTC. This rearrangement joins TRBV2 to TRBJ2-5; TRBD2 matches 7 bases. This CDR3 is built from 18 residues. Per germline, CDR1 SNHLY and CDR2 FYNNEI. The ends lost 5 bases at V and 6 bases at J; junction bases unmatched: 21. The variable domain in full, with the rest retrieved from reference TRBV2 and TRBJ2-5, is EPEVTQTPSHQVTQMGQEVILRCVPISNHLYFYWYRQILGQKVEFLVSFYNNEISEKSEIFDDQFSVERPDGSNFTLKIRSTKLEDSAMYFCASSPLLRSGGSGQTQYFGPGTRLLVL.

This clone was found once. The chain's CDR3 is CASSLRAQSSYNEQFF. CDR3 bases: TGTGCCAGCAGCTTAAGGGCACAGAGCTCCTACAATGAGCAGTTCTTC. The chain joins TRBV7-9 to TRBJ2-1; D gene ambiguous. This CDR3 is 16 amino acids long. Germline assignment: CDR1 SEHNR and CDR2 FQNEAQ (reference sequence). Between the trimmed V and J ends, which lost 2 bases and 0 bases, there was a span of 11 bases.

This clone has a count of ten or more. V and J are TRBV19 and TRBJ1-1; 11 bases are shared with TRBD1. V lost 10 bases, J lost 10 bases, and 2 bases stayed unmatched. This CDR3 comprises 10 residues. Germline CDR1 is LNHDA and CDR2 is SQIVND (reference sequence). The CDR3: CATGTGGAFF. As DNA, the CDR3 is TGTGCCACCGGGACAGGGGGAGCTTTCTTT.

The genes are TRBV10-2 and TRBJ2-7, with D possibly called TRBD1 or TRBD2 (6 bases each). The CDR3 loop spans 15 amino acids. CDR1 is WSHSY, CDR2 SAAADI, per germline. Deletions cut 10 bases from V and 0 bases from J, with 19 bases between. As DNA, the CDR3 is TGCGCCACCCATCGGGGGCCCCTATCCTCCTACGAGCAGTACTTC. Translating it yields CATHRGPLSSYEQYF.

The V and J genes are TRBV29-1 and TRBJ2-2; D gene unclear. Trimming removed 6 bases from V and 0 bases from J, with 5 bases in between. Germline CDR1 reads SQVTM; CDR2 reads ANQGSEA. CDR3 length equals 12 residues. CDR3: CSVRANTGELFF. The CDR3 nucleotides read TGCAGCGTGCGTGCGAACACCGGGGAGCTGTTTTTT.

This clone has a single count. Other nucleotide sequences from this sample produce the same CDR3. This chain joins TRBV6-1 and TRBJ1-5; weak D call: TRBD1 (6 bases). This CDR3 has 14 residues. With 5 bases removed from V and 2 bases from J, the gap between germline ends came to 10 bases. Germline-derived CDR1 and CDR2 are MNHNS and SASEGT. The CDR3 loop reads CASSRQEGNQPQHF. The CDR3 bases are TGTGCCAGCAGTCGACAGGAGGGCAATCAGCCCCAGCATTTT.

The J gene is TRBJ1-6, the V gene TRBV7-3, with unresolved D. Germline CDR1 reads SGHTA; CDR2 reads FQGTGA. V gave up 4 bases and J gave up 9 bases, with 10 bases separating them. This CDR3 spans 13 amino acids. The CDR3 coding sequence is TGTGCCAGCAGCTCCGGACTCTCTTCACCCCTCCACTTT. It codes for CASSSGLSSPLHF.

The V gene is TRBV7-8, the J gene TRBJ2-7; no clear D gene. The CDR3 consists of 11 residues. Germline CDR1 is SGHVS and CDR2 is FQNEAQ. Trimming removed 1 base at V and 5 bases at J, with 3 bases between. The CDR3 coding sequence is TGTGCCAGCAGCTTAGTCGACGAGCAGTACTTC. Residues: CASSLVDEQYF. The whole variable domain, filled in from reference TRBV7-8 and TRBJ2-7, reads GAGVSQSPRYKVAKRGQDVALRCDPISGHVSLFWYQQALGQGPEFLTYFQNEAQLDKSGLPSDRFFAERPEGSVSTLKIQRTQQEDSAVYLCASSLVDEQYFGPGTRLTVT.

The chain recombines TRBV5-1 with TRBJ2-3; D is unclear. CDR3 length: 15 residues. Germline V lookup: CDR1 SGHRS, CDR2 YFSETQ. The ends were cut back, 1 base at V and 6 bases at J, with 15 bases in the middle. The CDR3 DNA is TGCGCCAGCAGCTTGCCGAACAGTTTTGGGGATACGCAGTATTTT. Its translation: CASSLPNSFGDTQYF.

The chain recombines TRBV14 with TRBJ2-3; D is undetermined. Trimming removed 4 bases from V and 6 bases from J, with 11 bases in between. The CDR3 sequence is 13 residues long. The germline gives CDR1 SGHDN, CDR2 FVKESK. CDR3 coding DNA: TGTGCCAGCAGCCTGACTCTAGTGGATACGCAGTATTTT. Its translation: CASSLTLVDTQYF.

In its sample, this clone was seen once. This CDR3 is CASSARVGQVAPLHF. Here the CDR3 DNA reads TGTGCCAGCAGCGCTCGGGTCGGACAAGTGGCACCCCTCCACTTT. The genes are TRBV9 and TRBJ1-6, with D tentatively TRBD1 (5 bases). CDR3 length: 15 residues. Trimming took 3 bases from V and 11 from J, leaving 18 bases between them. Germline values: CDR1 SGDLS, CDR2 YYNGEE.

This clone was observed a handful of times. The chain couples TRBV29-1 to TRBJ2-1, with D possibly matching TRBD1 (5 bases). Per germline, CDR1 SQVTM and CDR2 ANQGSEA. The CDR3 length is 17 residues. Trimming took 2 bases from V and 0 from J, leaving 17 bases between them. CDR3 nucleotide sequence: TGCAGCGTTGAATCGGTTATAGGGGCGTTCTCCTACAATGAGCAGTTCTTC. It codes for CSVESVIGAFSYNEQFF.

In its sample, this clone was seen once. This chain uses TRBV5-1 with TRBJ1-3; 7 bases line up with TRBD1. The junction had 10 bases not matched to a gene; V was cut back by 4 bases and J by 3 bases. This CDR3 is built from 16 residues. From germline, CDR1 is SGHRS and CDR2 YFSETQ. Here the CDR3 DNA reads TGCGCCAGCAGCCCCAGACAGGGTGGTATTGGAAACACCATATATTTT. Translation: CASSPRQGGIGNTIYF.

The genes are TRBV5-4 and TRBJ1-6, with TRBD1 matching over 7 bases. The ends lost 1 base at V and 6 bases at J; junction bases unmatched: 4. CDR3 length: 15 amino acids. Germline V gene lookup returns CDR1 SGHNT and CDR2 YYREEE (reference sequence). The chain's CDR3 is CASSLTGAGNSPLHF. CDR3 nucleotide sequence: TGTGCCAGCAGCTTGACAGGGGCAGGTAATTCACCCCTCCACTTT.

A few counts support this clone. This chain connects TRBV19 to TRBJ1-1; TRBD1 aligns across 9 bases. CDR1 and CDR2 (germline): LNHDA, SQIVND (reference sequence). Trimming at V came to 5 bases and at J to 5 bases, leaving 6 bases not matched to a gene. The CDR3 is 14 residues long. The CDR3 loop is CASSPGTGLTEAFF. CDR3 DNA: TGTGCCAGTAGTCCTGGGACAGGGTTGACTGAAGCTTTCTTT.

The CDR3 sequence is CASSLTRGNTIYF. DNA for the CDR3: TGTGCCAGCAGTCTTACTAGGGGAAACACCATATATTTT. This rearrangement joins TRBV28 to TRBJ1-3; D unclear. This CDR3 spans 13 amino acids. The germline V and J ends were trimmed by 5 bases and 4 bases, with 9 bases remaining between them. Germline-derived CDR1 and CDR2 are MDHEN and SYDVKM.

As to this clone: An end of the junction does not agree with germline; a read error may underlie this. This rearrangement joins TRBV7-7 to TRBJ2-1; D not certain. CDR1 and CDR2 from the germline V gene are SSHAT and FNYEAQ (reference sequence). This CDR3 has 14 residues. In DNA, the CDR3 is TGTGCTAGCAGCTTAGACCCATCGAAGAATGAGCAGTTCTTC. It yields the protein CASSLDPSKNEQFF. Full variable domain (missing parts from reference TRBV7-7 and TRBJ2-1): GAGVSQSPRYKVTKRGQDVTLRCDPISSHATLYWYQQALGQGPEFLTYFNYEAQPDKSGLPSDRFSAERPEGSISTLTIQRTEQRDSAMYRCASSLDPSKNEQFFGPGTRLTVL.

A few counts support this clone. V is TRBV6-1 and J is TRBJ1-1; a weak D match, TRBD1 (5 bases). This CDR3 contains 13 residues. In germline, CDR1 is MNHNS, CDR2 SASEGT. Trimming took 4 bases from V and 5 from J, leaving 11 bases between them. The CDR3 DNA sequence: TGTGCCAGCAGTGGTTGGGGGATAACTGAAGCTTTCTTT. It specifies CASSGWGITEAFF.

J is TRBJ2-3 and V is TRBV18, with 12 bases fitting TRBD2. The ends lost 5 bases at V and 15 bases at J; junction bases unmatched: 9. There are 13 residues in the CDR3. Germline V CDR1 and CDR2: KGHSH, LQKENI. This chain's CDR3 is CASSASSGGAQYF. In DNA, the CDR3 is TGTGCCAGCTCAGCCTCTAGCGGGGGGGCTCAATATTTT.

This clone was seen a handful of times. The chain is built from TRBV7-8 and TRBJ2-5, with TRBD2 matching over 11 bases. This CDR3 is 17 amino acids long. Losses at the gene ends were 1 base for V and 5 bases for J; bases not matched to a gene: 9. The germline V gene has CDR1 SGHVS and CDR2 FQNEAQ. The CDR3 sequence: CASSLVGSGRVGETQYF. The CDR3 region has the DNA TGTGCCAGCAGCTTAGTTGGTAGCGGGAGGGTTGGGGAGACCCAGTACTTC.

This clone turned up a few times. Other DNA sequences within the sample encode an identical CDR3. The rearrangement uses TRBV6-5 and TRBJ2-1, with D tentatively TRBD1 or TRBD2 (5 bases each). Trimming removed 4 bases from V and 0 bases from J, with 10 bases in between. This CDR3 comprises 15 residues. CDR1 and CDR2 from the germline V gene are MNHEY and SVGAGI. The CDR3 protein is CASSWDGSSYNEQFF. As DNA, the CDR3 is TGTGCCAGCAGTTGGGACGGTAGCTCCTACAATGAGCAGTTCTTC.

Comment on this clone: The same CDR3 is also encoded by other DNA sequences in this sample. The V call is TRBV7-9, the J call TRBJ2-3; TRBD1 might be the D (5 bases). Germline CDR1 is SEHNR and CDR2 is FQNEAQ (reference sequence). There are 14 residues in the CDR3. V lost 1 base and J 1 base, leaving 6 bases between the germline ends. CDR3 DNA sequence: TGTGCCAGCAGCTTAGAGGGGCGCACAGATACGCAGTATTTT. The encoded protein is CASSLEGRTDTQYF.

The chain combines TRBV19 with TRBJ2-1; a possible D gene is TRBD2 (6 bases). The V end was cut by 7 bases, the J end by 8 bases, with 21 bases between. The CDR3 extends over 15 amino acids. Germline lookup yields CDR1 LNHDA and CDR2 SQIVND (reference sequence). CDR3 protein: CASKRGGTSPDEQFF. In nucleotides, the CDR3 is TGTGCCAGTAAACGGGGCGGGACTTCTCCGGATGAGCAGTTCTTC.

This clone was detected only once. The chain uses TRBV15 and TRBJ2-1, with TRBD2 matching 12 bases. Germline V gene lookup returns CDR1 LNHNV and CDR2 YYDKDF (reference sequence). The V gene end was trimmed by 1 base and the J gene end by 4 bases; junction bases not matched to a gene: 14. The CDR3 is 20 amino acids. The DNA for the CDR3 is TGTGCCACCAGCAGAGCCACAGGACTAGCGGGACTACAAGCATACAATGAGCAGTTCTTC. Translating gives CATSRATGLAGLQAYNEQFF.

V gene TRBV5-3 combines with J gene TRBJ1-6, with a tentative D call TRBD1 (5 bases). TRBV5-3 is flagged as an ORF with uncertain function. This CDR3 spans 16 amino acids. V was pared by 0 bases and J by 7 bases, with 14 bases between. The CDR3 DNA reads TGTGCCAGAAGCTTGGGAGGGGACCCTCTCAATTCACCCCTCCACTTT. Translating it yields CARSLGGDPLNSPLHF.